The clone carrying this TCR beta chain was counted between two and nine times. TCRdb reprocessed the RT-PCR reads via MiXCR and lists one record per CDR3 protein. The sample lists around 570,000 distinct CDR3 sequences, 10% to 12% seen once, with roughly 9.6% in the top ten. V shed 3 bases and J shed 5 bases, with 7 bases lying between them. CDR3 length equals 12 residues. The V gene's germline CDR1 is KGHSH and CDR2 LQKENI. The data derive from a study of response to subunit inactivated influenza vaccine. These records were also assigned to another study, of T cells expressing NK-cell markers. From that report: The TCR beta cDNA came from 5'RACE template switching with UMIs. In six donors, dominant NKG2C+ clonotypes were about 1.0-8% of CD8+ T cells. Among several donors, these clonotypes also ranked first in the CD3+CD56-NKG2C+ fraction.

The specimen comprised PBMCs from blood, sampled on the day of vaccination. The chain couples TRBV18 to TRBJ1-1, with no clear D. This TCR was sampled from a man aged 45-65 years who received an inactivated influenza vaccine. CDR3: CASSPGLTEAFF. The CDR3 nucleotides are TGTGCCAGCTCACCGGGGTTGACTGAAGCTTTCTTT.